This TCR beta chain was sequenced in a study of blood T cells in healthy people across ages. Regarding the study as a whole: Aged donors had fewer naive CD4+ cells and lower diversity than long-lived donors. One million T cells yielded diversity estimates that were considered underestimates.

Notes on this clonotype: Its antigen remains unknown.

CDR1 DFQATT and CDR2 SNEGSKA come from the germline V gene (reference sequence). The CDR3 is 15 amino acids. The ends lost 3 bases at V and 3 bases at J; junction bases unmatched: 10. A J-beta primer mix and a sample-barcoded 5' primer were used in a second PCR of roughly 7 to 12 cycles. Using its own MiXCR run on the 5' RACE reads, TCRdb lists one record per CDR3 protein. The top ten clones hold under 15% of a sample with under 1,000,000 distinct CDR3 sequences, roughly 40% of them seen once. The sequenced material came from blood. The rearrangement links TRBV20-1 to TRBJ2-7, with 8 bases aligning to TRBD2. The receptor was derived from a man younger than 30 in good health. CDR3 region: CSASPFAGGGYEQYF. The CDR3 coding sequence is TGCAGTGCTAGCCCGTTTGCGGGAGGCGGCTACGAGCAGTACTTC.